These 30 T cell receptor beta chains share one sample of origin, sequenced in a study of blood T cell repertoires in COVID-19. The data were produced by immunoSEQ multiplex PCR, yet TCRdb's version contains in-frame clones alone and is incomplete. This sample has around 180,000 clones, with roughly 85% found just once. Specimen: peripheral blood. These receptors were taken from a woman aged 25-40 years with acute or convalescent COVID-19.

The rearrangement uses TRBV15 and TRBJ1-1; D remains ambiguous. Per germline, CDR1 LNHNV and CDR2 YYDKDF (reference sequence). This CDR3 comprises 12 residues. Trimming removed 1 base at V and 6 bases at J, with 6 bases between. The CDR3 is CATSRVMSEAFF. The CDR3 DNA is TGTGCCACCAGCAGAGTTATGTCTGAAGCTTTCTTT.

The chain links TRBV6-2 or TRBV6-3 to TRBJ1-5; 8 nucleotides align to TRBD1. Trimming cost V 5 bases and J 4 bases; bases outside gene matches: 7. CDR1 is MNHEY and CDR2 is SVGEGT in the germline V gene. This CDR3 has 15 residues. The CDR3 sequence is CASSLLRTGNQPQHF. The CDR3 DNA follows: TGTGCCAGCAGTCTCCTAAGGACAGGGAATCAGCCCCAGCATTTT.

The chain is built from TRBV5-4 and TRBJ2-7; D gene unclear. CDR3 length: 13 residues. Trimming left V 0 bases short and J 2 bases short, with 6 bases between. From germline, CDR1 is SGHNT and CDR2 YYREEE (reference sequence). The CDR3 region is CASSLDQTYEQYF. In DNA, the CDR3 is TGTGCCAGCAGCTTGGACCAGACCTACGAGCAGTACTTC.

The V and J genes are TRBV5-1 and TRBJ1-2; weak D call: TRBD1 (5 bases). With 7 bases removed from V and 5 bases from J, the gap between germline ends came to 15 bases. Germline lookup yields CDR1 SGHRS and CDR2 YFSETQ. This CDR3 contains 13 residues. CDR3 sequence: CASGPSGGYGYTF. Here the CDR3 DNA reads TGCGCCAGCGGACCATCGGGGGGGTATGGCTACACCTTC.

V is TRBV27 and J is TRBJ2-1, with D possibly matching TRBD2 (6 bases). The ends were cut back, 5 bases at V and 0 bases at J, with 17 bases in the middle. CDR3 length: 17 residues. Germline CDR1 and CDR2: MNHEY and SMNVEV (reference sequence). The CDR3 DNA reads as TGTGCCAGCAGTCCCTTAATGGGGGGAGGCTCCTACAATGAGCAGTTCTTC. It yields the protein CASSPLMGGGSYNEQFF.

This clone was counted once. V usage is TRBV29-1 and J usage is TRBJ2-5, with TRBD1 identical over 7 bases. J gave up 3 bases and V 5 bases, and 9 bases lay outside the gene matches. CDR1 and CDR2 (germline): SQVTM, ANQGSEA. The CDR3 has 14 residues. CDR3 sequence reads: CSVYRDSGKETQYF. CDR3 DNA sequence: TGCAGCGTTTACAGGGACAGCGGAAAAGAGACCCAGTACTTC.

The chain recombines TRBV14 with TRBJ1-2; no reliable D call. CDR3 length: 14 residues. Trimming shortened V by 2 bases and J by 4 bases, and 11 bases separated the two germline ends. Germline V gene sequence: CDR1 SGHDN, CDR2 FVKESK. CDR3 residues: CASSQNTIAYGYTF. For the CDR3, the DNA is TGTGCCAGCAGCCAAAACACGATTGCCTATGGCTACACCTTC.

This clone was recorded a few times. This chain joins TRBV6-5 and TRBJ2-3, with 7 positions matching TRBD1. Germline V lookup: CDR1 MNHEY, CDR2 SVGAGI. Trimming removed 6 bases from V and 4 bases from J; junction bases left unmatched: 10. The CDR3 spans 15 residues. The CDR3: CASRPLTGSADTQYF. The DNA for the CDR3 is TGTGCCAGCAGGCCCCTGACAGGGTCCGCAGATACGCAGTATTTT.

The V and J genes are TRBV11-3 and TRBJ1-3; the D gene is possibly TRBD1 (5 bases). V gave up 3 bases and J gave up 3 bases, with 12 bases separating them. Germline V lookup: CDR1 SGHNT, CDR2 YENEEA. This CDR3 region has 15 residues. CDR3 in amino acids: CASSLGGVRGNTIYF. CDR3 DNA: TGTGCCAGCAGCTTGGGGGGTGTGCGTGGAAACACCATATATTTT.

This chain joins TRBV5-1 and TRBJ2-5, with TRBD2 identical over 9 bases. CDR1 and CDR2 from the germline V gene are SGHRS and YFSETQ. Trimming took 5 bases from V and 4 from J; bases not matched to a gene: 9. CDR3 length equals 15 residues. The CDR3 region has the DNA TGCGCCAGCAGTGGCACAGCGGGGGGCCTAGAGACCCAGTACTTC. It codes for CASSGTAGGLETQYF.

V gene TRBV9 combines with J gene TRBJ2-1; D gene ambiguous. The germline V gene has CDR1 SGDLS and CDR2 YYNGEE. This CDR3 is built from 14 residues. Trimming took off 0 bases at V and 8 bases at J, with 12 bases between the two ends. The CDR3 DNA reads TGTGCCAGCAGCGTAGAGGTGGCCCGGGATGAGCAGTTCTTC. The encoded protein is CASSVEVARDEQFF.

This clone was seen only once. The gene calls are TRBV27 and TRBJ1-1; TRBD1 is a possible D gene (5 bases). Trimming stripped 5 bases from V and 0 bases from J, with 10 bases between. The CDR3 is 14 residues long. The germline CDR1 and CDR2 sequences are MNHEY and SMNVEV (reference sequence). CDR3 DNA sequence: TGTGCCAGCAGTACAGGACCCATGAACACTGAAGCTTTCTTT. Amino acids: CASSTGPMNTEAFF.

The chain links TRBV5-1 to TRBJ2-7, with D unclear. The CDR3 is 16 residues long. CDR1 is SGHRS, CDR2 YFSETQ, per germline. Trimming cost V 4 bases and J 0 bases, with 17 bases left between them. CDR3 sequence: CASSPETGSPSYEQYF. The CDR3 bases are TGCGCCAGCAGCCCAGAAACCGGGTCACCCTCCTACGAGCAGTACTTC. Full variable domain (remainder filled in from reference TRBV5-1 and TRBJ2-7): KAGVTQTPRYLIKTRGQQVTLSCSPISGHRSVSWYQQTPGQGLQFLFEYFSETQRNKGNFPGRFSGRQFSNSRSEMNVSTLELGDSALYLCASSPETGSPSYEQYFGPGTRLTVT.

The chain recombines TRBV5-1 with TRBJ1-6; unclear D gene. The CDR3 loop spans 14 amino acids. Germline V gene lookup returns CDR1 SGHRS and CDR2 YFSETQ. Trimming cost V 4 bases and J 13 bases, with 18 bases left between them. CDR3 loop: CASSPELHPVPLHF. The CDR3 region has the DNA TGCGCCAGCAGCCCCGAGTTGCACCCGGTCCCCCTCCACTTT.

The rearrangement links TRBV11-2 to TRBJ2-4, with D possibly TRBD2 on 5 matching bases. Trimming cost V 7 bases and J 7 bases, with 20 bases left between them. This CDR3 region has 15 residues. Per the germline V gene, CDR1 is SGHAT and CDR2 is FQNNGV. The CDR3 reads CASTNFLRAGNIQYF. CDR3 DNA: TGTGCCAGCACCAACTTTTTGAGGGCCGGGAACATTCAGTACTTC.

The chain carries TRBV5-1 and TRBJ2-1, with 16 nucleotides matching TRBD2. There are 18 residues in the CDR3. Trimming removed 4 bases from V and 6 bases from J; junction bases left unmatched: 10. Germline V gene lookup returns CDR1 SGHRS and CDR2 YFSETQ. In DNA form, the CDR3 reads TGCGCCAGCAGCCTAACCCCGGGACTAGCGGGGGGGCGCAATGAGCAGTTCTTC. Residues: CASSLTPGLAGGRNEQFF.

With respect to this clone: Other DNA sequences in this sample translate to the same CDR3. V is TRBV28 and J is TRBJ2-5; no reliable D call. The CDR3 has 13 amino acids. Germline V lookup: CDR1 MDHEN, CDR2 SYDVKM. V lost 1 base and J lost 1, with 4 bases in between. The CDR3 coding sequence is TGTGCCAGCAGTTTATTAGTCCAAGAGACCCAGTACTTC. It yields the protein CASSLLVQETQYF.

The rearrangement uses TRBV19 and TRBJ2-1; TRBD1 might be the D (6 bases). Germline V gene sequence: CDR1 LNHDA, CDR2 SQIVND (reference sequence). The CDR3 consists of 15 residues. V lost 1 base, J lost 2 bases, and 9 bases lay in between. The CDR3 nucleotides are TGTGCCAGTAGTATAGCAGGGGCTACCTACAATGAGCAGTTCTTC. This encodes CASSIAGATYNEQFF.

The J gene is TRBJ2-4, the V gene TRBV15, with D perhaps matching TRBD2 (6 bases). V gave up 4 bases and J gave up 1 base, with 11 bases separating them. From germline, CDR1 is LNHNV and CDR2 YYDKDF (reference sequence). CDR3 length: 15 amino acids. CDR3 in amino acids: CATSTGTVAKNIQYF. The CDR3 DNA follows: TGTGCCACCAGCACCGGGACTGTGGCCAAAAACATTCAGTACTTC. Combining the CDR3 with reference TRBV15 and TRBJ2-4 gives the whole variable domain DAMVIQNPRYQVTQFGKPVTLSCSQTLNHNVMYWYQQKSSQAPKLLFHYYDKDFNNEADTPDNFQSRRPNTSFCFLDIRSPGLGDTAMYLCATSTGTVAKNIQYFGAGTRLSVL.

The V gene is TRBV12-3 or TRBV12-4, the J gene TRBJ1-2; 11 bases line up with TRBD1. The CDR3 extends over 13 amino acids. V lost 7 bases, J lost 7 bases, and 5 bases stayed unmatched. Here the CDR3 DNA reads TGTGCCAGCAACAAAGGGACAGGGGGTGGCTACACCTTC. Encoded protein: CASNKGTGGGYTF.

Note on this clone: Other DNA sequences in the same sample also yield this CDR3. The rearrangement links TRBV5-1 to TRBJ1-2, with TRBD1 as a possible D gene (6 bases). The CDR3 contains 14 residues. From germline, CDR1 is SGHRS and CDR2 YFSETQ. V was clipped by 0 bases and J by 2 bases, with 8 bases between them. CDR3: CASSLGGQNYGYTF. CDR3 sequence (DNA): TGCGCCAGCAGCTTGGGAGGACAGAACTATGGCTACACCTTC.

The chain employs TRBV19 and TRBJ1-1; no clear D gene. This CDR3 spans 14 amino acids. Trimming took 4 bases from V and 0 from J, leaving 9 bases between them. Germline CDR1 is LNHDA and CDR2 is SQIVND (reference sequence). CDR3 sequence: CASSTNTMNTEAFF. The CDR3 DNA sequence: TGTGCCAGTAGTACGAACACCATGAACACTGAAGCTTTCTTT. Variable domain in full (rest from reference TRBV19 and TRBJ1-1): DGGITQSPKYLFRKEGQNVTLSCEQNLNHDAMYWYRQDPGQGLRLIYYSQIVNDFQKGDIAEGYSVSREKKESFPLTVTSAQKNPTAFYLCASSTNTMNTEAFFGQGTRLTVV.

V is TRBV6-2 or TRBV6-3 and J is TRBJ1-1; D not certain. V lost 4 bases and J 4 bases, leaving 10 bases between the germline ends. CDR1 is MNHEY, CDR2 SVGEGT, per germline. This CDR3 is built from 13 residues. Here the CDR3 reads CASSSTRPTEAFF. The CDR3 bases are TGTGCCAGCAGTTCGACGAGGCCCACTGAAGCTTTCTTT.

Only a few counts were recorded for this clone. The chain couples TRBV5-1 to TRBJ2-7; D gene uncertain. Germline V gives CDR1 SGHRS, CDR2 YFSETQ. CDR3 size: 14 residues. Trimming took 0 bases from V and 1 from J, leaving 8 bases between them. CDR3 residues: CASSLGVTSYEQYF. For the CDR3, the DNA is TGCGCCAGCAGCTTGGGTGTCACATCCTACGAGCAGTACTTC.

This clone has a handful of counts. Within the sample, other DNA sequences also encode this same CDR3. The chain is built from TRBV3-1 (or the pseudogene TRBV3-2) and TRBJ1-2; D not certain. Germline V gene data show CDR1 as LGHDT and CDR2 as YNNKEL (reference sequence). Trimming shortened V by 0 bases and J by 4 bases, and 3 bases separated the two germline ends. This CDR3 region has 12 residues. The CDR3: CASSQDSYGYTF. The CDR3 DNA reads as TGTGCCAGCAGCCAAGATAGCTATGGCTACACCTTC.

V is TRBV7-9 and J is TRBJ1-4; 9 nucleotides match TRBD1. CDR1 and CDR2 from the germline V gene are SEHNR and FQNEAQ (reference sequence). Trimming cost V 3 bases and J 7 bases; bases outside gene matches: 9. CDR3 length: 16 residues. CDR3 residues: CASSFRQQGAGEKLFF. CDR3 DNA: TGTGCCAGCAGCTTCCGTCAACAGGGGGCAGGTGAAAAACTGTTTTTT.

This chain links TRBV18 with TRBJ1-5; weak D call: TRBD1 (5 bases). Germline V CDR1 and CDR2: KGHSH, LQKENI. Trimming left V 2 bases short and J 1 base short, with 18 bases between. This CDR3 region has 18 residues. The CDR3 here is CASSPYGATGLSNQPQHF. CDR3 sequence (DNA): TGTGCCAGCTCACCATATGGGGCAACAGGTCTAAGCAATCAGCCCCAGCATTTT.

The rearrangement uses TRBV19 and TRBJ1-1, with TRBD1 matching over 9 bases. The V segment lost 7 bases and the J segment 1 base; nucleotides outside the gene matches: 10. The V gene's germline CDR1 is LNHDA and CDR2 SQIVND (reference sequence). This CDR3 comprises 16 residues. The CDR3 here is CASNVPGQGWNTEAFF. CDR3 nucleotide sequence: TGTGCCAGTAACGTCCCGGGACAGGGCTGGAACACTGAAGCTTTCTTT.

This clone has just a few counts. The rearrangement uses TRBV7-9 and TRBJ2-2, with 8 bases matching TRBD2. CDR3 size: 16 residues. Germline assignment: CDR1 SEHNR and CDR2 FQNEAQ (reference sequence). J was trimmed by 4 bases and V by 6 bases; bases with no gene match: 10. CDR3 region: CASRRSTGTSTGELFF. CDR3 in DNA: TGTGCCAGCAGGCGGAGTACCGGGACTAGCACCGGGGAGCTGTTTTTT.

The rearrangement uses TRBV6-5 and TRBJ2-3, with TRBD1 identical over 7 bases. The germline CDR1 and CDR2 sequences are MNHEY and SVGAGI. The V and J ends lost 6 bases and 5 bases, in that order; junction bases with no gene match: 11. The CDR3 runs to 15 residues. The CDR3 spells CASRGTVITQDTQYF. The CDR3 DNA reads TGTGCCAGCAGGGGGACAGTTATTACACAAGATACGCAGTATTTT.